The table lists the clone carrying this T cell receptor (beta chain) with a few counts. Its matching antigen is unknown. V lost 1 base to trimming and J lost 6 bases; unmatched junction nucleotides: 11. This CDR3 spans 16 amino acids. Germline values: CDR1 SGHTA, CDR2 FQGNSA. The entry originates in a study of T cells after yellow fever vaccination. About the research overall: Fractions with few cells were prepared using SMART-Seq v4 Ultra Low Input. Study observations and caveats: Weaker overall, the secondary response nonetheless peaked faster (day 5 versus 15). Most primary-vaccination clones recurred post-booster (approximately 96% CD4, 88% CD8).

TCRdb reprocessed the 5' RACE reads with MiXCR, giving one entry per CDR3 protein. The table has 360,000 or so distinct CDR3 sequences, 11% seen once; the top ten hold roughly 18%. The sample here was PBMCs, taken on the day of the first yellow fever vaccination. The clonotype originates from a man younger than 30 who received the YFV17D yellow fever vaccine. The chain is built from TRBV7-2 and TRBJ2-5; 7 nucleotides line up with TRBD1. In DNA form, the CDR3 reads TGTGCCAGCAGCTTAGTTCAAGACAGGGCCGTTAAGACCCAGTACTTC. Translated: CASSLVQDRAVKTQYF.